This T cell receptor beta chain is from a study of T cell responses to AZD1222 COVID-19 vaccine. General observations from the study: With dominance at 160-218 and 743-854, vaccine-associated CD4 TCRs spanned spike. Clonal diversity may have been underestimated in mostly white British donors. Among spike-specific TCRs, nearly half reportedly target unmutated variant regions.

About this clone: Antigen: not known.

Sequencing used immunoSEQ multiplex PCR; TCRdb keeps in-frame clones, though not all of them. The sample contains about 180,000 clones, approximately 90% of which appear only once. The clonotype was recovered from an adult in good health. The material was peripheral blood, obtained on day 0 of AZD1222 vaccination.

CDR3 residues: CASSITVGTEAFF. CDR3 bases: TGTGCCAGTAGTATAACTGTGGGCACTGAAGCTTTCTTT. This sequence joins TRBV19 and TRBJ1-1, with no clear D. Germline CDR1 reads LNHDA; CDR2 reads SQIVND (reference sequence). The V end was cut by 2 bases, the J end by 4 bases, with 8 bases between. The CDR3 has 13 amino acids.